The 4 T cell receptor beta chains in this list originate from one sample, sequenced in a study of shared clonotypes between healthy human individuals. The assay was immunoSEQ multiplex PCR, and TCRdb's table has in-frame clones only and misses some. This sample has about 480,000 clones; about 80% occur once, and the top ten carry 12%. Sequenced input: PBMCs. Receptor source: a woman in her thirties or forties in good health. Some clones in this sample may be carry-over from other donors' samples.

The chain recombines TRBV28 with TRBJ2-1; 7 positions match TRBD2. The V segment lost 3 bases and the J segment 7 bases; nucleotides outside the gene matches: 9. The CDR3 is 15 amino acids. Germline values: CDR1 MDHEN, CDR2 SYDVKM. The CDR3 here is CASSFHAGGMNEQFF. In nucleotides, the CDR3 is TGTGCCAGCAGTTTCCATGCCGGGGGGATGAATGAGCAGTTCTTC.

The chain links TRBV5-1 to TRBJ1-1; tentative D call: TRBD1 (5 bases). There are 15 residues in the CDR3. Germline CDR1 reads SGHRS; CDR2 reads YFSETQ. V lost 0 bases and J lost 1, with 10 bases in between. The CDR3 protein is CASSLAWGQNTEAFF. In DNA form, the CDR3 reads TGCGCCAGCAGCTTGGCGTGGGGCCAGAACACTGAAGCTTTCTTT.

The V and J genes are TRBV5-1 and TRBJ2-3, with TRBD2 matching 13 bases. Germline loops: CDR1 SGHRS, CDR2 YFSETQ. V lost 4 bases and J lost 5; bases outside the gene matches: 7. The length of the CDR3 is 16 residues. CDR3 in amino acids: CASSNGLAGVGDTQYF. The CDR3, as DNA: TGCGCCAGCAGCAATGGACTAGCGGGAGTCGGAGATACGCAGTATTTT.

The chain recombines TRBV30 with TRBJ2-4; D perhaps matches TRBD1 (6 bases). CDR3 length: 15 residues. CDR1 and CDR2 (germline): GTSNPN, SVGIG (reference sequence). The V end was cut by 0 bases, the J end by 4 bases, with 13 bases between. Written as DNA, the CDR3 is TGTGCCTGGAGTGTCCTAGGGGGATTAAAAAACATTCAGTACTTC. Translation gives CAWSVLGGLKNIQYF. The full variable domain, its missing parts supplied by reference TRBV30 and TRBJ2-4, is SQTIHQWPATLVQPVGSPLSLECTVEGTSNPNLYWYRQAAGRGLQLLFYSVGIGQISSEVPQNLSASRPQDRQFILSSKKLLLSDSGFYLCAWSVLGGLKNIQYFGAGTRLSVL.